Following are 23 T cell receptor beta chains from one sample sequenced in a study of T cells after yellow fever vaccination. A single record per CDR3 protein comes from TCRdb applying MiXCR to the 5' RACE reads. Of 550,000 to 750,000 distinct CDR3 sequences listed, roughly 13% were seen once; the top ten hold roughly an eighth. The specimen was PBMCs, collected on the day of the yellow fever booster vaccination. The receptors shown here come from a man in his thirties or forties who received the YFV17D yellow fever vaccine.

The chain couples TRBV9 to TRBJ2-3; 9 bases map to TRBD1. Germline V gives CDR1 SGDLS, CDR2 YYNGEE. The CDR3 is 15 residues long. Losses at the gene ends were 3 bases for V and 3 bases for J; bases not matched to a gene: 5. The CDR3 DNA is TGTGCCAGCAGCGCATACAGGGGGCGAACAGATACGCAGTATTTT. It encodes CASSAYRGRTDTQYF.

This chain connects TRBV7-9 to TRBJ2-7, with D perhaps TRBD2 (6 bases). The V end was cut by 2 bases, the J end by 5 bases, with 10 bases between. CDR3 size: 13 residues. CDR1 is SEHNR and CDR2 is FQNEAQ in the germline V gene (reference sequence). The CDR3: CASSLLARDEQYF. The DNA of the CDR3 is TGTGCCAGCAGCTTACTAGCGCGGGACGAGCAGTACTTC.

This clonotype was seen many times. The chain carries TRBV18 and TRBJ2-3; D call uncertain. Per germline, CDR1 KGHSH and CDR2 LQKENI. V lost 1 base and J 0 bases, leaving 11 bases between the germline ends. The CDR3 spans 16 residues. The CDR3 spells CASSPLRLSSTDTQYF. For the CDR3, the DNA is TGTGCCAGCTCACCACTCAGGCTTTCCAGCACAGATACGCAGTATTTT.

In its sample, this clonotype was seen a few times. V gene TRBV9 combines with J gene TRBJ2-4; either TRBD1 or TRBD2 may fit D (6 bases each). Per the germline V gene, CDR1 is SGDLS and CDR2 is YYNGEE. Trimming cost V 3 bases and J 9 bases, with 13 bases left between them. The CDR3 runs 13 residues. The CDR3 bases are TGTGCCAGCAGCGAAACACAGGGAGGCATTCAGTACTTC. Its translation is CASSETQGGIQYF.

The sample holds a few counts of this clonotype. The chain joins TRBV5-1 to TRBJ2-2; D is uncertain. Looked up from germline, CDR1 is SGHRS and CDR2 is YFSETQ. Trimming took 0 bases from V and 6 from J, leaving 9 bases between them. This CDR3 has 14 amino acids. CDR3 sequence: CASSLGQPSGELFF. The DNA for the CDR3 is TGCGCCAGCAGCTTGGGGCAGCCCTCCGGGGAGCTGTTTTTT. The full variable domain, rest sourced from reference TRBV5-1 and TRBJ2-2, is KAGVTQTPRYLIKTRGQQVTLSCSPISGHRSVSWYQQTPGQGLQFLFEYFSETQRNKGNFPGRFSGRQFSNSRSEMNVSTLELGDSALYLCASSLGQPSGELFFGEGSRLTVL.

J is TRBJ1-1 and V is TRBV12-3 or TRBV12-4, with D hard to call. The V gene lost 10 bases and the J gene lost 4 bases, with 16 bases spanning the gap. CDR3 length: 13 residues. DNA for the CDR3: TGTGCCACAAAACGAGGTGGAAGCACTGAAGCTTTCTTT. Encoded protein: CATKRGGSTEAFF.

The chain joins TRBV11-2 to TRBJ1-2; 11 bases are shared with TRBD1. Germline CDR1 and CDR2: SGHAT and FQNNGV. The J segment lost 4 bases and the V segment lost 3 bases, leaving 4 bases of the junction unmatched. This CDR3 has 15 residues. CDR3 bases: TGTGCCAGCAGCTTGGACAGGGGGCGCGGCTATGGCTACACCTTC. The encoded protein is CASSLDRGRGYGYTF.

This clonotype was detected only a few times. The V and J genes are TRBV3-1 and TRBJ2-1; D perhaps matches TRBD2 (6 bases). Per the germline V gene, CDR1 is LGHDT and CDR2 is YNNKEL (reference sequence). The V gene lost 4 bases and the J gene lost 10 bases, with 11 bases spanning the gap. The CDR3 is 12 residues long. The CDR3 coding sequence is TGTGCCAGCAGCCCTGGAGGGGTGGAGCAGTTCTTC. This sequence encodes CASSPGGVEQFF.

The rearrangement links TRBV7-9 to TRBJ1-1; 7 bases are a match to TRBD1. The CDR3 runs 15 residues. V shed 0 bases, J shed 5 bases, and the junction held 6 bases outside the gene matches. The germline V gene encodes CDR1 SEHNR and CDR2 FQNEAQ (reference sequence). The CDR3 reads CASSLAQGVDTEAFF. DNA for the CDR3: TGTGCCAGCAGCTTAGCGCAGGGGGTTGATACTGAAGCTTTCTTT.

The genes are TRBV23-1 and TRBJ2-2; D is possibly TRBD1 (6 bases). TRBV23-1 is recorded as an ORF, its role being uncertain. There are 14 residues in the CDR3. V was shortened by 4 bases and J by 5 bases, with 11 bases between the two germline ends. The CDR3 DNA reads as TGCGCCAGCAGTCGGGACAAAGGGACCGGGGAGCTGTTTTTT. Its protein is CASSRDKGTGELFF.

The V and J genes are TRBV20-1 and TRBJ2-7; possible D gene TRBD2, 6 bases. The length of the CDR3 is 14 residues. The V gene lost 4 bases and the J gene lost 7 bases, with 20 bases spanning the gap. Germline loops: CDR1 DFQATT, CDR2 SNEGSKA (reference sequence). In nucleotides, the CDR3 is TGCAGTGCTACGGGCCCACTAGCTCTTGAAGAGCAGTACTTC. Translating it yields CSATGPLALEEQYF.

This clonotype was counted a few times. The DNA of the CDR3 is TGTGCCAGCAGCCCACGGACAGGGGCTAGGGGGCACGGGGAGACCCAGTACTTC. Its protein is CASSPRTGARGHGETQYF. The chain combines TRBV11-2 with TRBJ2-5; TRBD1 matches at 9 bases. The germline gives CDR1 SGHAT, CDR2 FQNNGV. The CDR3 length is 18 residues. After removal of 5 bases from V and 5 bases from J, the junction contained 18 bases not matched to a gene.

This clonotype occurred a few times. The V and J genes are TRBV20-1 and TRBJ2-4; the match to TRBD2 covers 7 bases. Germline lookup yields CDR1 DFQATT and CDR2 SNEGSKA (reference sequence). V trimming: 5 bases; J trimming: 8 bases; junction bases outside the gene matches: 15. This CDR3 contains 15 residues. CDR3 sequence reads: CSAGASGRGGDIQYF. CDR3 sequence (DNA): TGCAGTGCTGGGGCTAGCGGTAGGGGTGGGGACATTCAGTACTTC.

This clonotype was found many times. The CDR3, as DNA: TGTGCCAGCAGTTTACCGGTGGCGGGAATCGGCTACGAGCAGTACTTC. Amino acids: CASSLPVAGIGYEQYF. The chain carries TRBV28 and TRBJ2-7, with D tentatively TRBD2 (6 bases). This CDR3 has 16 amino acids. Germline V lookup: CDR1 MDHEN, CDR2 SYDVKM. Trimming removed 2 bases at V and 3 bases at J, with 17 bases between.

The V gene is TRBV20-1, the J gene TRBJ2-7, with TRBD2 matching 15 bases. The length of the CDR3 is 15 residues. Germline V CDR1 and CDR2: DFQATT, SNEGSKA (reference sequence). J was trimmed by 3 bases and V by 6 bases; bases with no gene match: 6. This chain's CDR3 is CSASLGLAGGYEQYF. Written as DNA, the CDR3 is TGCAGTGCCTCCTTGGGACTAGCGGGAGGCTACGAGCAGTACTTC.

This clonotype was recorded a few times. This sequence joins TRBV30 and TRBJ2-3; D unresolved. The CDR3 length is 12 residues. From germline, CDR1 is GTSNPN and CDR2 SVGIG (reference sequence). V was shortened by 1 base and J by 2 bases, with 4 bases between the two germline ends. The CDR3 loop reads CAWSANTDTQYF. The CDR3 nucleotides read TGTGCCTGGAGTGCCAACACAGATACGCAGTATTTT.

CDR3 sequence (DNA): TGTGCCAGCAGCTTTGGACAGCAATCAACACCCCTCCACTTT. As protein: CASSFGQQSTPLHF. The V call is TRBV27, the J call TRBJ1-6; D may be TRBD1 (6 bases). Germline CDR1 MNHEY, CDR2 SMNVEV (reference sequence). This CDR3 is 14 amino acids long. Between the trimmed V and J ends, which lost 6 bases and 11 bases, there was a span of 17 bases.

The sample holds a few counts of this clonotype. The chain has TRBV20-1 and TRBJ2-2; D unresolved. The V gene lost 3 bases and the J gene lost 5 bases, with 10 bases spanning the gap. The CDR3 is 13 residues long. Looked up from germline, CDR1 is DFQATT and CDR2 is SNEGSKA (reference sequence). The CDR3 loop reads CSASAGRTGELFF. Here the CDR3 DNA reads TGCAGTGCTAGCGCAGGCCGGACCGGGGAGCTGTTTTTT.

This chain joins TRBV7-9 and TRBJ2-2, with 8 nucleotides matching TRBD2. This CDR3 is 14 amino acids long. V lost 5 bases, J lost 7 bases, and 6 bases stayed unmatched. CDR1 and CDR2 (germline): SEHNR, FQNEAQ (reference sequence). The CDR3, as DNA: TGTGCCAGCAGCGCCAAGAGCGGGAGCGGGGAGCTGTTTTTT. Translated, it gives CASSAKSGSGELFF.

This clonotype occurred many times. The chain recombines TRBV2 with TRBJ2-2, with 7 bases identical to TRBD1. The CDR3 is made up of 13 amino acids. V lost 4 bases to trimming and J lost 6 bases; unmatched junction nucleotides: 2. Germline V gives CDR1 SNHLY, CDR2 FYNNEI. The CDR3 DNA follows: TGTGCCAGCAGTGCACAGGGGTCCGGGGAGCTGTTTTTT. Protein: CASSAQGSGELFF.

This clonotype was detected only a few times. V is TRBV7-9 and J is TRBJ2-5; the D is unclear. Deletions cut 7 bases from V and 1 base from J, with 10 bases between. From germline, CDR1 is SEHNR and CDR2 FQNEAQ (reference sequence). This CDR3 spans 13 amino acids. The CDR3 loop reads CASKDLIQETQYF. CDR3 nucleotides: TGTGCCAGCAAAGACCTAATCCAAGAGACCCAGTACTTC. Full variable domain (missing parts from reference TRBV7-9 and TRBJ2-5): DTGVSQNPRHKITKRGQNVTFRCDPISEHNRLYWYRQTLGQGPEFLTYFQNEAQLEKSRLLSDRFSAERPKGSFSTLEIQRTEQGDSAMYLCASKDLIQETQYFGPGTRLLVL.

V usage is TRBV3-1 and J usage is TRBJ2-2, with TRBD2 matching over 7 bases. In germline, CDR1 is LGHDT, CDR2 YNNKEL (reference sequence). The trim removed 1 base at V and 8 bases at J, leaving 4 bases unmatched. CDR3 length: 14 residues. CDR3 nucleotide sequence: TGTGCCAGCAGCCAAGGAGCGGGAAGGGGGGAGCTGTTTTTT. This gives the protein CASSQGAGRGELFF.

This clonotype was detected only a few times. The CDR3 reads CASRSRDRITGELFF. CDR3 nucleotides: TGTGCCAGCAGAAGCCGGGACAGGATCACCGGGGAGCTGTTTTTT. This chain joins TRBV6-1 and TRBJ2-2; 8 bases line up with TRBD1. Losses at the gene ends were 6 bases for V and 4 bases for J; bases not matched to a gene: 7. CDR1 is MNHNS and CDR2 is SASEGT in the germline V gene. The CDR3 runs to 15 residues.